This TCR beta chain was sequenced for a study of CD8+CD57+ T cells in acquired aplastic anemia. Study outcomes and limitations: Patients and controls shared roughly 31 CD8+ CDR3 sequences, highly expressed in patients.

TCR beta VDJ and CDR3 profiling used genomic DNA as template. MiXCR, applied by TCRdb to the reads, yields one record per CDR3 protein. The repertoire holds around 200,000 distinct CDR3 sequences, with about half as singletons. It was patients with CD8+CD57+ cell expansion by flow cytometry who were chosen for sequencing. Patients had received no therapy at the time of blood sampling. Trimming cost V 1 base and J 1 base, with 17 bases left between them. Germline loops: CDR1 SGHRS, CDR2 YFSETQ. This CDR3 is 17 amino acids long. Concerning this clonotype: Its antigen is not known.

The receptor was derived from a human donor with aplastic anemia. Sequencing was done on a sample of sorted CD4+, CD8+, or CD8+CD57+ T cells (not recorded which) from PBMCs. J is TRBJ1-1 and V is TRBV5-1; possible D gene TRBD1, 5 bases. The CDR3 coding sequence is TGCGCCAGCAGCTTGAAACCCGGACAAGTCGCGAACACTGAAGCTTTCTTT. Translation: CASSLKPGQVANTEAFF.